This paragraph reports one T cell receptor beta chain. This clone has ten or more counts. Its antigen remains undetermined. One base away there is no much larger clone; base qualities are not given. Donors formed part of the validation cohort, which comprised about 130 subjects and was distinct from the first cohort of 550 to 850 subjects. These data come from a study of cytomegalovirus exposure and HLA in healthy donors (dated by TCRdb to about 2017). At the level of the whole study: The roughly 650 repertoires of the first cohort and the roughly 120 validation repertoires were produced on the same platform, according to a later analysis. The study aimed to test whether signatures of past pathogen exposure could be identified by cataloging public T cell receptors. Besides the first cohort of some 670 subjects, a separate validation cohort made up of over 95 different subjects was used. The study combined high-throughput TCR immunosequencing, statistical association of individual TCRs with disease status, and machine learning to predict cytomegalovirus infection status.

The CDR3 numbers 15 residues from cysteine through phenylalanine. Solely the CDR3 DNA is kept, with 45 bases framed from the first base. CDR1 and CDR2 are read off the germline V gene as SGHTA and FQGTGA. Trimming removed 2 bases from V and 0 bases from J, leaving 8 bases between the germline ends. General study outcomes and caveats: The classifier was reported to diagnose cytomegalovirus status with high specificity and sensitivity in both the original cohort and the validation cohort. The study listed 164 TCR beta chains as associated with cytomegalovirus. A later analysis had no HLA typing for the validation cohort, so co-occurrence there was scored across all 120 repertoires. While some public TCRs were present in many individuals, most TCR sequences turned up only very rarely across donors. According to the authors, the approach could potentially be generalized to other disease states and immunological phenotypes. In vitro tests confirmed that a few of the cytomegalovirus-associated TCR beta chains recognize cytomegalovirus antigens. In a later analysis, TCRs clustered in the first cohort were found to also tend to co-occur in the approximately 120 validation repertoires, with approximately 93% of cluster scores above 0.

The library was obtained by the immunoSEQ multiplex PCR assay. In the authors' own workflow: A statistical classification framework was built for diagnosing cytomegalovirus status from the catalog of TCR beta chain sequences. This immuneACCESS table, as held by TCRdb, lists in-frame sequences with V and J called but not all clones. Of the missing ones, under half trace to an unresolved V gene in checked studies; the others have no known cause. D and trimming were read from the DNA, whereas the V and J calls and clone size are those reported in that table. In this sample the table shows approximately 300,000 clones, around 86% of which occur a single time. The top ten constitute about 0.8% of the sample.

This clonotype originated in a woman under 30 in good health and CMV-seronegative. The specimen sequenced was PBMCs. The rearrangement joined TRBV7-3 to TRBJ2-1, with TRBD2 tentatively as D gene (6 bases match). This receptor carries the CDR3 CASSLAGSSYNEQFF. The DNA is as follows: TGTGCCAGCAGCTTAGCGGGGAGCTCCTACAATGAGCAGTTCTTC.